This passage covers 17 T cell receptor beta chains from one sample sequenced in a study of cytomegalovirus exposure and HLA in healthy donors. Some clones are missing from TCRdb's copy, which holds only in-frame ones; the method was immunoSEQ multiplex PCR. Of some 130,000 clones in the sample, 94% were seen once. The sequencing input was PBMCs. The receptors stem from a young man in good health and CMV-seropositive.

V gene TRBV7-9 combines with J gene TRBJ1-4; TRBD1 matches at 8 bases. Losses at the gene ends were 1 base for V and 0 bases for J; bases not matched to a gene: 10. The CDR3 has 19 amino acids. Germline CDR1 SEHNR, CDR2 FQNEAQ (reference sequence). For the CDR3, the DNA is TGTGCCAGCAGCTTAGGGTTGACAGGGGACCCAACAACTAATGAAAAACTGTTTTTT. Its translation is CASSLGLTGDPTTNEKLFF.

This clone has just a few counts. The V and J genes are TRBV9 and TRBJ1-6; 8 nucleotides line up with TRBD1. The CDR3 covers 15 residues. The ends lost 3 bases at V and 9 bases at J; junction bases unmatched: 8. Germline V lookup: CDR1 SGDLS, CDR2 YYNGEE. CDR3: CASSGRPGQASPLHF. The DNA of the CDR3 is TGTGCCAGCAGCGGCCGACCGGGACAGGCTTCACCCCTCCACTTT.

The chain is built from TRBV6-5 and TRBJ1-3; 7 bases are shared with TRBD1. Germline loops: CDR1 MNHEY, CDR2 SVGAGI. CDR3 size: 15 residues. V gave up 6 bases and J gave up 4 bases; unmatched junction bases: 9. The CDR3, as DNA: TGTGCCAGCAGGGGCGGTCAGGGGGACGGAAACACCATATATTTT. Its protein is CASRGGQGDGNTIYF.

The rearrangement links TRBV11-3 to TRBJ2-2, with 10 bases fitting TRBD1. The J segment lost 0 bases and the V segment lost 1 base, leaving 5 bases of the junction unmatched. CDR1 is SGHNT, CDR2 YENEEA, per germline. The CDR3 has 18 residues. CDR3 DNA sequence: TGTGCCAGCAGCTTAGGGGACAGGGGTTCAGCGAACACCGGGGAGCTGTTTTTT. Amino acids: CASSLGDRGSANTGELFF.

The chain is built from TRBV7-9 and TRBJ2-1; 10 nucleotides line up with TRBD2. With V trimmed by 7 bases and J by 3 bases, 6 bases remained unmatched. The CDR3 spans 15 residues. The V gene's germline CDR1 is SEHNR and CDR2 FQNEAQ (reference sequence). The DNA for the CDR3 is TGTGCCAGCACCCTCGTAGCGGGAGGCTACAATGAGCAGTTCTTC. Encoded protein: CASTLVAGGYNEQFF. Variable domain in full (rest from reference TRBV7-9 and TRBJ2-1): DTGVSQNPRHKITKRGQNVTFRCDPISEHNRLYWYRQTLGQGPEFLTYFQNEAQLEKSRLLSDRFSAERPKGSFSTLEIQRTEQGDSAMYLCASTLVAGGYNEQFFGPGTRLTVL.

V and J are TRBV4-1 and TRBJ1-5; D perhaps matches TRBD1 (6 bases). CDR3 length: 16 amino acids. The V gene lost 0 bases and the J gene lost 0 bases, with 9 bases spanning the gap. Germline CDR1 and CDR2: MGHRA and YSYEKL. This CDR3 is CASSQDRGYSNQPQHF. CDR3 DNA: TGCGCCAGCAGCCAAGACAGGGGATATAGCAATCAGCCCCAGCATTTT.

CDR3 coding DNA: TGTGCCAGCTCATCCACAGGGGAGCATGAAAAACTGTTTTTT. Protein: CASSSTGEHEKLFF. This rearrangement joins TRBV18 to TRBJ1-4; 7 bases fit TRBD1. Germline V gene data show CDR1 as KGHSH and CDR2 as LQKENI. The trim removed 5 bases at V and 6 bases at J, leaving 6 bases unmatched. The CDR3 length is 14 residues.

The chain joins TRBV2 to TRBJ2-3; TRBD1 might be the D (6 bases). Trimming stripped 1 base from V and 3 bases from J, with 17 bases between. The CDR3 totals 17 residues. Germline CDR1 reads SNHLY; CDR2 reads FYNNEI. The CDR3 DNA is TGTGCCAGCAGTGAAGATGCGGCAGGGGTTGGGACAGATACGCAGTATTTT. Residues: CASSEDAAGVGTDTQYF.

The chain has TRBV4-1 and TRBJ2-1; 7 bases line up with TRBD2. Germline CDR1 and CDR2: MGHRA and YSYEKL. The CDR3 runs 15 residues. After removal of 2 bases from V and 6 bases from J, the junction contained 7 bases not matched to a gene. This CDR3 is CASSQKSLAANEQFF. DNA of the CDR3: TGCGCCAGCAGCCAAAAGAGCCTAGCGGCCAATGAGCAGTTCTTC.

The rearrangement uses TRBV5-1 and TRBJ2-7, with D possibly matching TRBD1 (6 bases). This CDR3 spans 13 amino acids. The germline V gene encodes CDR1 SGHRS and CDR2 YFSETQ. The ends were cut back, 4 bases at V and 5 bases at J, with 13 bases in the middle. The DNA for the CDR3 is TGCGCCAGCAGCCAAAACAGGGTACACGAGCAGTACTTC. Protein product: CASSQNRVHEQYF.

The V and J genes are TRBV5-1 and TRBJ2-1; TRBD2 matches at 8 bases. This CDR3 has 17 amino acids. J gave up 0 bases and V 0 bases, and 5 bases lay outside the gene matches. Germline V gene data show CDR1 as SGHRS and CDR2 as YFSETQ. The CDR3 loop is CASSLEPAGVSYNEQFF. For the CDR3, the DNA is TGCGCCAGCAGCTTGGAGCCAGCGGGAGTCTCCTACAATGAGCAGTTCTTC.

The chain is built from TRBV6-6 and TRBJ1-3; D is perhaps TRBD1 (5 bases). The germline CDR1 and CDR2 sequences are MNHNY and SVGAGI (reference sequence). The V gene lost 2 bases and the J gene lost 2 bases, with 7 bases spanning the gap. This CDR3 comprises 14 residues. The CDR3 DNA follows: TGTGCCAGCAGTTACGGGACTCCTGGAAACACCATATATTTT. Encoded protein: CASSYGTPGNTIYF.

This sequence joins TRBV15 and TRBJ2-3; a weak D match, TRBD2 (6 bases). Germline V lookup: CDR1 LNHNV, CDR2 YYDKDF (reference sequence). The CDR3 runs 14 residues. V gave up 5 bases and J gave up 7 bases, with 16 bases separating them. The CDR3 DNA reads as TGTGCCACCAGCTCCCGGGACTCACGTTATACGCAGTATTTT. Protein product: CATSSRDSRYTQYF.

The genes are TRBV5-1 and TRBJ2-7, with 7 bases fitting TRBD1. V lost 5 bases and J lost 5; bases outside the gene matches: 16. Germline V CDR1 and CDR2: SGHRS, YFSETQ. The CDR3 is 16 residues long. As DNA, the CDR3 is TGCGCCAGCAGACGATTGTACACAGGGGAGAGACACGAGCAGTACTTC. Translating gives CASRRLYTGERHEQYF.

The chain employs TRBV7-9 and TRBJ2-5, with TRBD1 matching 8 bases. The germline CDR1 and CDR2 sequences are SEHNR and FQNEAQ (reference sequence). The trim removed 1 base at V and 5 bases at J, leaving 9 bases unmatched. CDR3 length: 16 amino acids. The CDR3 region is CASSLVRTGIVETQYF. The CDR3 nucleotides read TGTGCCAGCAGCTTAGTAAGGACAGGGATCGTCGAGACCCAGTACTTC.

The chain has TRBV19 and TRBJ2-5, with 7 bases that match TRBD1. The J segment lost 4 bases and the V segment lost 3 bases, leaving 11 bases of the junction unmatched. CDR3 length: 16 amino acids. Looked up from germline, CDR1 is LNHDA and CDR2 is SQIVND (reference sequence). For the CDR3, the DNA is TGTGCCAGTAGTATTCGAACGGGACAGCTATCAGAGACCCAGTACTTC. Residues: CASSIRTGQLSETQYF.

This clone has a handful of counts. The gene calls are TRBV30 and TRBJ2-5, with D maybe TRBD2 (5 bases). Trimming shortened V by 2 bases and J by 4 bases, and 14 bases separated the two germline ends. Germline assignment: CDR1 GTSNPN and CDR2 SVGIG (reference sequence). The CDR3 is made up of 14 amino acids. CDR3 region: CAWSFIREPETQYF. The CDR3 DNA is TGTGCCTGGAGTTTTATAAGGGAGCCAGAGACCCAGTACTTC.